In its sample, the clone carrying this T cell receptor beta chain was seen a few times. No antigen is known for it. The authors used template switching to add a universal primer site and gave cDNA unique molecular identifiers. TCRdb called the 5' RACE reads again in MiXCR, with one record for every CDR3 protein. This sample carries about 300,000 distinct CDR3 sequences, 9% to 15% of them seen once, and the ten largest clones take roughly 7.8%. The data are from a study of identical twins. Broader study findings: Donors were not followed over many years; analysis was cross-sectional.

In germline, CDR1 is SGHRS, CDR2 YFSETQ. Trimming at V came to 3 bases and at J to 2 bases, leaving 6 bases not matched to a gene. This CDR3 contains 15 residues. This same sample was also taken into another study, of yellow fever vaccine responses in identical twins.

The rearrangement uses TRBV5-1 and TRBJ2-7, with 9 bases aligning to TRBD1. Material for sequencing was CD8+ T cells sorted from blood. The origin of this receptor is a woman aged 18-30 years in good health. CDR3: CASSYDRDRAYEQYF. DNA for the CDR3: TGCGCCAGCAGCTACGACCGGGACAGGGCCTACGAGCAGTACTTC.